The entry below describes one T cell receptor (beta chain). The antigen this receptor binds is unknown. From each donor, a 2.5 ml peripheral blood sample was drawn into PAXgene tubes and stored at -80 degrees C. Total RNA was isolated from whole blood with the PAXgene blood miRNA kit on an automated QIAcube, without T cell sorting. Deep TCRalpha and TCRbeta repertoire profiling with unique molecular barcoding was performed on peripheral blood of monozygotic twin pairs concordant or discordant for inflammatory bowel disease. For every twin pair, smoking habits were documented, and each individual was categorised as a current, former or never smoker. This sample was included in a study of monozygotic twins with inflammatory bowel disease (dated by TCRdb to between 2018 and 2020). Looking at the study overall: The full study comprised 28 monozygotic twin pairs: nine German pairs (four IBD-concordant, five IBD-discordant) and 19 IBD-discordant Danish pairs. Each individual had, on average, about 151 000 unique TCRalpha sequences and 181 000 unique TCRbeta sequences available for analysis. Within discordant pairs, disease-associated traits were sought mainly by comparing IBD patients with their genetically identical healthy co-twins.

The paper's findings and limits, for the study overall: The results gave no support for a single strong signal or clonotype linked to IBD. Differing immunosuppressive treatments among patients may have added background noise and inter-individual variability to the repertoires. Measured by the inverse Simpson index, TCRbeta repertoire diversity was lower in IBD patients than in their healthy co-twins. Compared with healthy twins, IBD patients shared fewer clonotypes with other individuals, and the difference was most pronounced in patients with signs of disease activity. Repertoire similarity did not differ between concordant and discordant twins, possibly due to limited statistical power. The analysis was unable to tell different T cell subtypes apart.

The CDR3 contains 20 residues, cysteine and phenylalanine counted. No DNA is listed. CDR1 and CDR2 (SSHAT, FNYEAQ) derive from the germline V gene (reference sequence). Libraries were built with 5' RACE. The input for every TCR library was roughly 3.5 ug of total RNA. For each sample, cDNA was synthesized in eight separate reactions using SMARTScribe reverse transcriptase. During cDNA synthesis, unique molecular identifiers containing a 6-nucleotide sample barcode were introduced by template switching. Amplification of TCRalpha and TCRbeta cDNA involved two nested PCRs of around 16 and 10 cycles, and each PCR was followed by bead purification. Before amplification, the cDNA was both treated with uracil DNA-glycosylase and purified with the QIAquick PCR purification kit. The second PCR added Illumina TruSeq-compatible adapters along with sample-specific barcodes. TapeStation and Qubit were used to check library quality and concentration, and 5 ng of each library went into the pool. The pooled libraries were sequenced with 2 x 100 bp reads and custom sequencing primers on an Illumina HiSeq2500 single-index Rapid Run. Turning to the authors' computational methods: MiGEC version 1.2.6 was used for UMI-based consensus assembly to correct PCR and sequencing errors. V(D)J alignment, clonotype assembly and CDR3 extraction were performed with MiXCR version 2.1.1. To normalise gene usage, clonotype sharing and MAIT/NKT TCR abundance, the top 1000, 10 000 and 20 000 clonotypes in each sample were analysed. Diversity was computed as the inverse Simpson index with the vegan R package after downsampling to 27 000 UMIs. Paired Mann-Whitney U tests were applied to discordant twin pairs, with Benjamini-Hochberg correction for multiple testing. TCRdb reprocessed the public reads and reports one entry per CDR3 protein sequence, without DNA. The V and J calls here are based on TCRdb, not the publication. This sample's listing comprises about 380,000 distinct CDR3 sequences. The ten largest clones represent about 2.5% of the sample.

This sequence was found in a human donor with ulcerative colitis or Crohn's disease, or a healthy co-twin of an affected twin (not recorded which). This sequence uses TRBV7-7 and TRBJ2-7; as DNA is missing, the TRBD2 call by TCRdb cannot be tested. The specimen sequenced was blood. The CDR3 protein is CASSQFLNRLADKSSYEQYF.